The clone carrying this TCR beta chain was counted at least ten times. The antigen is undetermined. The data were obtained in a study of T cells in Graves' hyperthyroidism and ophthalmopathy. Study-wide results and limits: The model identified upcoming ophthalmopathy a median approximately 6.5 months ahead of onset. Among clonotypes expanded in thyroid above 0.001, most were also found in blood.

This CDR3 is 14 amino acids long. V was trimmed by 1 base and J by 8 bases, leaving 13 bases between them. The germline gives CDR1 SGHAT, CDR2 FQNNGV. Hyperthyroidism had been newly diagnosed in patients aged 18 to 65, and its duration was under 2 months. Not enrolled were patients with uncontrolled infection, other autoimmune disease, pregnancy or lactation. Amplification of TCR beta CDR3 regions used RNA as the template. RT-PCR in the first round (using the HTBI primer set) targeted the TCR CDR3. TCRdb re-analysed the multiplex PCR reads in MiXCR, keeping a single row per CDR3 protein. The profile shows roughly 500,000 distinct CDR3 sequences, about 15% of them singletons.

The chain links TRBV11-2 to TRBJ2-3; TRBD1 might be the D (6 bases). The source material was blood. The sequence derives from a woman aged 25 to 39 with Graves' hyperthyroidism that later progressed to Graves' ophthalmopathy. CDR3 residues: CASSLVAGDGTQYF. Written as DNA, the CDR3 is TGTGCCAGCAGCTTAGTGGCAGGGGACGGTACGCAGTATTTT. Full variable domain (missing parts from reference TRBV11-2 and TRBJ2-3): EAGVAQSPRYKIIEKRQSVAFWCNPISGHATLYWYQQILGQGPKLLIQFQNNGVVDDSQLPKDRFSAERLKGVDSTLKIQPAKLEDSAVYLCASSLVAGDGTQYFGPGTRLTVL.